The 22 T cell receptor beta chains listed next were all sequenced from one sample in a study of shared clonotypes between healthy human individuals. Selected positively for CCR7 and CD45RO-negative, naive CD8 cells excluded terminally differentiated effector memory CD45RA+ cells. The table came from immunoSEQ multiplex PCR; TCRdb's copy has only in-frame clones and leaves some out. The sample carries millions of clones, just under 95% recorded once. The specimen sequenced was naive CD8+ T cells sorted from blood. The receptors come from a man aged 18 to 29 in good health.

The rearrangement links TRBV4-1 to TRBJ1-1; 7 bases match TRBD1. V gave up 3 bases and J gave up 6 bases; unmatched junction bases: 4. The CDR3 spans 13 residues. Germline-derived CDR1 and CDR2 are MGHRA and YSYEKL. CDR3 residues: CASSQGGTAEAFF. The CDR3 DNA reads as TGCGCCAGCAGCCAGGGAGGGACAGCTGAAGCTTTCTTT.

The chain combines TRBV13 with TRBJ2-5; D ambiguous. CDR3 size: 14 residues. Looked up from germline, CDR1 is PRHDT and CDR2 is FYEKMQ (reference sequence). V was cut by 2 bases and J by 2 bases, with 9 bases left in between. CDR3 nucleotides: TGTGCCAGCAGCTTATACAGTGGTCAAGAGACCCAGTACTTC. The encoded protein is CASSLYSGQETQYF.

The CDR3 DNA is TGTGCCATCAGCCGGACAGGAGGGAATTCACCCCTCCACTTT. It encodes CAISRTGGNSPLHF. This sequence joins TRBV10-3 and TRBJ1-6; 7 nucleotides match TRBD1. The CDR3 has 14 residues. The V gene end was trimmed by 6 bases and the J gene end by 7 bases; junction bases not matched to a gene: 6. Germline loops: CDR1 ENHRY, CDR2 SYGVKD.

The chain employs TRBV18 and TRBJ2-7; possibly TRBD1 for D (6 bases). V was shortened by 2 bases and J by 4 bases, with 15 bases between the two germline ends. The CDR3 contains 15 residues. Per the germline V gene, CDR1 is KGHSH and CDR2 is LQKENI. The CDR3 spells CASSPLDQGLYEQYF. The DNA of the CDR3 is TGTGCCAGCTCACCATTAGACCAGGGGTTATACGAGCAGTACTTC.

The CDR3 DNA reads as TGTGCCAGCAGTAGGACAGACTCCTACGAGCAGTACTTC. Translation: CASSRTDSYEQYF. The V and J genes are TRBV6-6 and TRBJ2-7; D possibly corresponds to TRBD1 (6 bases). The CDR3 has 13 residues. Germline assignment: CDR1 MNHNY and CDR2 SVGAGI (reference sequence). V lost 5 bases, J lost 0 bases, and 8 bases lay in between.

With respect to this clone: At the DNA level, this CDR3 is encoded by other sequences in the same sample as well. This chain uses TRBV4-1 with TRBJ1-2; 8 bases match TRBD1. This CDR3 comprises 13 residues. V lost 4 bases and J lost 5; bases outside the gene matches: 3. Germline lookup yields CDR1 MGHRA and CDR2 YSYEKL. CDR3 loop: CASSLGQGYGYTF. Here the CDR3 DNA reads TGCGCCAGCAGCCTAGGACAGGGATATGGCTACACCTTC.

The chain joins TRBV2 to TRBJ2-4; D tentatively fits TRBD1 or TRBD2 (5 bases each). The V end lost 3 bases, the J end lost 0 bases, and 6 bases lay between the germline ends. Germline CDR1 and CDR2: SNHLY and FYNNEI. This CDR3 region has 14 residues. The CDR3 DNA follows: TGTGCCAGCAGTGATGGGGGAGCCAAAAACATTCAGTACTTC. Translation: CASSDGGAKNIQYF.

This chain uses TRBV15 with TRBJ2-1; D is uncertain. V lost 0 bases, J lost 0 bases, and 6 bases lay in between. The CDR3 is 15 residues long. In germline, CDR1 is LNHNV, CDR2 YYDKDF (reference sequence). This CDR3 is CATSREAYSYNEQFF. CDR3 in DNA: TGTGCCACCAGCAGAGAGGCATACTCCTACAATGAGCAGTTCTTC.

The rearrangement uses TRBV20-1 and TRBJ1-4, with D possibly being TRBD1 (6 bases). V gave up 0 bases and J gave up 13 bases, with 9 bases separating them. Germline V CDR1 and CDR2: DFQATT, SNEGSKA (reference sequence). The length of the CDR3 is 11 residues. The CDR3 DNA follows: TGCAGTGCTAGAGAAGTACAGGGACTGTTTTTT. Translation gives CSAREVQGLFF.

The J gene is TRBJ2-1, the V gene TRBV7-3, with D unclear. Trimming left V 2 bases short and J 4 bases short, with 6 bases between. There are 13 residues in the CDR3. Germline values: CDR1 SGHTA, CDR2 FQGTGA. The CDR3 bases are TGTGCCAGCAGCTTAGGCAATTACAATGAGCAGTTCTTC. Amino acid sequence: CASSLGNYNEQFF.

This clone is a singleton in its sample. The genes are TRBV5-4 and TRBJ2-7, with 10 bases that match TRBD2. Trimming cost V 4 bases and J 2 bases; bases outside gene matches: 6. Looked up from germline, CDR1 is SGHNT and CDR2 is YYREEE (reference sequence). CDR3 length equals 15 residues. The CDR3 nucleotides read TGTGCCAGCAGCCCCCTTAGCGGGGGGCCCTACGAGCAGTACTTC. Amino acids: CASSPLSGGPYEQYF.

This sequence joins TRBV27 and TRBJ1-6, with 9 bases fitting TRBD1. The trim removed 4 bases at V and 6 bases at J, leaving 10 bases unmatched. The CDR3 extends over 17 amino acids. In germline, CDR1 is MNHEY, CDR2 SMNVEV (reference sequence). The DNA of the CDR3 is TGTGCCAGCAGTTGGGGGCAGGGACAGGGCCCTAATTCACCCCTCCACTTT. Its protein is CASSWGQGQGPNSPLHF.

The chain is built from TRBV4-3 and TRBJ1-6; D not resolved. V was shortened by 5 bases and J by 1 base, with 18 bases between the two germline ends. CDR3 length: 18 residues. CDR1 LGHNA and CDR2 YSLEER come from the germline V gene. The chain's CDR3 is CASSETYGVGSYNSPLHF. As DNA, the CDR3 is TGCGCCAGCAGCGAAACCTACGGGGTGGGGTCCTATAATTCACCCCTCCACTTT.

The chain combines TRBV5-1 with TRBJ2-1; maybe TRBD2 (6 bases). Germline values: CDR1 SGHRS, CDR2 YFSETQ. V lost 0 bases and J lost 7, with 20 bases in between. The CDR3 runs 17 residues. The chain's CDR3 is CASSLGTAGSSVNEQFF. The CDR3 DNA reads as TGCGCCAGCAGCTTGGGGACGGCGGGGAGCTCTGTGAATGAGCAGTTCTTC.

The V gene is TRBV7-2, the J gene TRBJ1-4; tentative D call: TRBD1 (5 bases). V lost 0 bases and J lost 5, with 13 bases in between. The germline V gene has CDR1 SGHTA and CDR2 FQGNSA. This CDR3 has 16 amino acids. The CDR3 DNA reads as TGTGCCAGCAGCTTAGCCCAGGGTGTAGCGAATGAAAAACTGTTTTTT. This gives the protein CASSLAQGVANEKLFF.

This clone was picked up one time. This sequence joins TRBV27 and TRBJ2-7, with D tentatively TRBD2 (6 bases). The CDR3 length is 15 residues. Looked up from germline, CDR1 is MNHEY and CDR2 is SMNVEV (reference sequence). Trimming left V 5 bases short and J 3 bases short, with 17 bases between. The CDR3 region is CASSPLAGFDYEQYF. The CDR3 region has the DNA TGTGCCAGCAGTCCACTAGCAGGGTTCGACTACGAGCAGTACTTC.

This clone was seen a single time. V gene TRBV10-1 combines with J gene TRBJ1-1; the match to TRBD1 covers 10 bases. Germline V CDR1 and CDR2: WNHNN, SYGVQD (reference sequence). V trimming: 2 bases; J trimming: 5 bases; junction bases outside the gene matches: 2. There are 14 residues in the CDR3. CDR3 nucleotides: TGCGCCAGCAGTGAGCGGACAGGGGGGACTGAAGCTTTCTTT. Translation gives CASSERTGGTEAFF.

The J gene is TRBJ1-6, the V gene TRBV30; tentatively, D is TRBD1 (5 bases). Germline values: CDR1 GTSNPN, CDR2 SVGIG (reference sequence). The V gene lost 5 bases and the J gene lost 5 bases, with 13 bases spanning the gap. The CDR3 extends over 14 amino acids. Here the CDR3 reads CAWGGGYNNSPLHF. The DNA for the CDR3 is TGTGCCTGGGGTGGGGGTTATAATAATTCACCCCTCCACTTT.

The rearrangement joins TRBV4-1 to TRBJ2-2; 7 bases are shared with TRBD2. Trimming cost V 8 bases and J 3 bases; bases outside gene matches: 9. The CDR3 runs 15 residues. Germline CDR1 MGHRA, CDR2 YSYEKL. As DNA, the CDR3 is TGCGCCAGCGGGTTCTGGGCGGGGGACACCGGGGAGCTGTTTTTT. Amino acid sequence: CASGFWAGDTGELFF.

The chain links TRBV19 to TRBJ1-1, with D tentatively TRBD1 (6 bases). This CDR3 spans 14 amino acids. Trimming cost V 5 bases and J 3 bases, with 13 bases left between them. The germline CDR1 and CDR2 sequences are LNHDA and SQIVND (reference sequence). CDR3 in amino acids: CASSGYRDDTEAFF. The CDR3 DNA sequence: TGTGCCAGTAGTGGTTACAGGGATGACACTGAAGCTTTCTTT.

The chain employs TRBV7-9 and TRBJ1-2; 7 bases are shared with TRBD1. Germline V lookup: CDR1 SEHNR, CDR2 FQNEAQ (reference sequence). The CDR3 has 16 residues. V shed 5 bases, J shed 1 base, and the junction held 10 bases outside the gene matches. The CDR3 sequence is CASSTSGQSFNYGYTF. The CDR3 DNA reads TGTGCCAGCAGCACCTCGGGACAGTCCTTTAACTATGGCTACACCTTC.

Only a few counts were recorded for this clone. Other DNA sequences of this sample code for an identical CDR3. The genes are TRBV7-9 and TRBJ1-2, with D uncertain. The CDR3 is made up of 13 amino acids. V gave up 1 base and J gave up 2 bases, with 5 bases separating them. Germline CDR1 and CDR2: SEHNR and FQNEAQ (reference sequence). The CDR3 DNA follows: TGTGCCAGCAGCTTAGGCCTCAACTATGGCTACACCTTC. As protein: CASSLGLNYGYTF.